This record concerns one T cell receptor beta chain sequence. Its antigen remains unknown. Assay execution took place at the deep level. Here immunoSEQ multiplex PCR was the method, and the copy in TCRdb shows in-frame clones only, minus some. The table lists approximately 2,200,000 clones, 85% to 95% of them singletons, with around 1.7% in the top ten. Naive-designated CD8 cells lacked CD45RO, were positively enriched for CCR7, and omitted terminally differentiated effector memory CD45RA+ cells. This entry belongs to a study of shared clonotypes between healthy human individuals. Study results and limitations: Incomplete sequencing of sorted subsets was indicated by rarefaction despite large depth.

This receptor was obtained from a man between 18 and 29 years old in good health. Some clones in this sample may be carry-over from other donors' samples. Material for sequencing was naive CD8+ T cells from PBMCs.

The CDR3 region has the DNA TGTGCCAGCAGCCAAGGACCTATCACAGATACGCAGTATTTT. It translates to CASSQGPITDTQYF. This sequence joins TRBV6-1 and TRBJ2-3; no definite D call. The CDR3 length is 14 residues. V lost 6 bases and J lost 2, with 12 bases in between. Germline CDR1 is MNHNS and CDR2 is SASEGT.